The clone carrying this T cell receptor beta chain was found a few times. Antigen specificity is unknown. V trimming: 6 bases; J trimming: 4 bases; junction bases outside the gene matches: 9. Per germline, CDR1 LGHNA and CDR2 YSLEER. This CDR3 spans 15 amino acids. The sample comes from a study of beta chain features in type 1 diabetes. Findings of the study overall: Across patients, naive, central memory and Treg TCRB repertoires exhibited apparently greater similarity than was observed across healthy donors.

Expressed TCRB transcripts were sequenced because the isolated RNA had all been reverse transcribed beforehand. Using immunoSEQ multiplex PCR, the repertoire was profiled, and TCRdb retains in-frame clones only, with some absent. This table holds about 320,000 clones, about 15% found once. This receptor was identified in a man aged 30 to 45 in good health. Sequencing was carried out using central memory CD4+ T cells from blood. This chain uses TRBV4-3 with TRBJ2-3; the match to TRBD2 covers 8 bases. CDR3 loop: CASSLGLAGSDTQYF. For the CDR3, the DNA is TGCGCCAGCAGTCTTGGACTAGCAGGGTCAGATACGCAGTATTTT.